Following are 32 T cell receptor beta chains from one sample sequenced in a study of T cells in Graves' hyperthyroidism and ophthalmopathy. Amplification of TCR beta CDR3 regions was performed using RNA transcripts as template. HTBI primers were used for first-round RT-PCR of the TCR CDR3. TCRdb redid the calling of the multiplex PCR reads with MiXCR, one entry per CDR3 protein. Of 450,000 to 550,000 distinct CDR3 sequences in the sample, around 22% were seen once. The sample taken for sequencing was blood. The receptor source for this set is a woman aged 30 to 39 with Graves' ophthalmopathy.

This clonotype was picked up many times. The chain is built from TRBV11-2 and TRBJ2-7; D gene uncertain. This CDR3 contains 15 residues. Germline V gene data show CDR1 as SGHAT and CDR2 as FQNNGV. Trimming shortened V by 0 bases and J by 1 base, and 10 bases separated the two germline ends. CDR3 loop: CASSLEAQESYEQYF. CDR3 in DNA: TGTGCCAGCAGCTTAGAAGCCCAGGAGTCCTACGAGCAGTACTTC.

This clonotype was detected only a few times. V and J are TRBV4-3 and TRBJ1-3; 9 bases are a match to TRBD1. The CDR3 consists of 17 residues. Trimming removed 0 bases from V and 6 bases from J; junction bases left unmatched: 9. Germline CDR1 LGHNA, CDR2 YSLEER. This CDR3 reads CASSQDRVGQGLNTIYF. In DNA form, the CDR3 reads TGCGCCAGCAGCCAAGATCGAGTAGGACAGGGGCTAAACACCATATATTTT.

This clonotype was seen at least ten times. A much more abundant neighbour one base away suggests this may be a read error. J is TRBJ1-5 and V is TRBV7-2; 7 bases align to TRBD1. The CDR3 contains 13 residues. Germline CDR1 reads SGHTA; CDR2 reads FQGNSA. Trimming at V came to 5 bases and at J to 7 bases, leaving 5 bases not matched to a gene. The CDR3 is CASSPGGKQPQHF. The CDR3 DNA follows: TGTGCCAGCAGCCCAGGGGGGAAACAGCCCCAGCATTTT.

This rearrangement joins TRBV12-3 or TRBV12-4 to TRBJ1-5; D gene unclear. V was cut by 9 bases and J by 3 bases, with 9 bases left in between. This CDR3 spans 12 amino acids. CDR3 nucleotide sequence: TGTGCCAGTTGTGAGCTCAATCAGCCCCAGCATTTT. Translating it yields CASCELNQPQHF.

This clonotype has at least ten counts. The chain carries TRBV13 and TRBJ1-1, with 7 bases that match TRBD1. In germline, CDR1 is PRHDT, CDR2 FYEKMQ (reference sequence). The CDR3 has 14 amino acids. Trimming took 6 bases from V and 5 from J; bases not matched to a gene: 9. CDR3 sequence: CASSQTGRITEAFF. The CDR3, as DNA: TGTGCCAGCAGTCAGACAGGGCGGATTACTGAAGCTTTCTTT. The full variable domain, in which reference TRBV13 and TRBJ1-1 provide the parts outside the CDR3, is AAGVIQSPRHLIKEKRETATLKCYPIPRHDTVYWYQQGPGQDPQFLISFYEKMQSDKGSIPDRFSAQQFSDYHSELNMSSLELGDSALYFCASSQTGRITEAFFGQGTRLTVV.

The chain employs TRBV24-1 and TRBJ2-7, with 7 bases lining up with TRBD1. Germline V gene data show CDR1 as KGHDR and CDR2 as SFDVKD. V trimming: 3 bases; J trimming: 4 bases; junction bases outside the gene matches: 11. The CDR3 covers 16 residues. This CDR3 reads CATSDGTGQGEYEQYF. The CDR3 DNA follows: TGTGCCACCAGTGATGGGACCGGTCAGGGGGAATACGAGCAGTACTTC.

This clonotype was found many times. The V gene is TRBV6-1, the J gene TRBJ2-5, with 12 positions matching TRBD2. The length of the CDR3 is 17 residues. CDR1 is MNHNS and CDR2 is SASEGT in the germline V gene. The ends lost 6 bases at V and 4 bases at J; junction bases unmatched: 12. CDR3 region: CASSHGLAGGPGETQYF. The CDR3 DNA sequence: TGTGCCAGCAGCCACGGGCTAGCGGGGGGGCCGGGAGAGACCCAGTACTTC.

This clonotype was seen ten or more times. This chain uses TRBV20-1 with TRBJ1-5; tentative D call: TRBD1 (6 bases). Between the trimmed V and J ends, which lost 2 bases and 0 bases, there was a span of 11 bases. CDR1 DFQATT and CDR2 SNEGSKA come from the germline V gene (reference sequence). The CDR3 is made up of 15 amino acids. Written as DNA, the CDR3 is TGCAGTGCTAGACGGGACACTTATAGCAATCAGCCCCAGCATTTT. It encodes CSARRDTYSNQPQHF.

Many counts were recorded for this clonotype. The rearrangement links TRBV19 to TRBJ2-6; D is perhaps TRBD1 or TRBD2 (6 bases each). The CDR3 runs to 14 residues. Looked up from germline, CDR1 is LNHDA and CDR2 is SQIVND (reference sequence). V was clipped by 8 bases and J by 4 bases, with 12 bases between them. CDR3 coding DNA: TGTGCCAGTCTGGGGGGCCAAGGGGCCAACGTCCTGACTTTC. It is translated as CASLGGQGANVLTF.

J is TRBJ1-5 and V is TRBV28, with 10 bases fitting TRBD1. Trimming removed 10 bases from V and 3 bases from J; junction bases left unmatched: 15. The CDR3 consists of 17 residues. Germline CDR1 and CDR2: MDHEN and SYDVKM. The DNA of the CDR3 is TGTGCCACTATTCCCAACCCCGGGACAGGGGTCAATCAGCCCCAGCATTTT. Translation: CATIPNPGTGVNQPQHF.

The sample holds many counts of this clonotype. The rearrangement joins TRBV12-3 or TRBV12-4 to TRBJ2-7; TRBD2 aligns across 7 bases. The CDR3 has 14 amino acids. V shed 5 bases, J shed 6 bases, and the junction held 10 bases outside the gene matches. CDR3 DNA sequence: TGTGCCAGCAGTAACGGGGCTAGCGGTGTCGAGCAGTACTTC. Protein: CASSNGASGVEQYF.

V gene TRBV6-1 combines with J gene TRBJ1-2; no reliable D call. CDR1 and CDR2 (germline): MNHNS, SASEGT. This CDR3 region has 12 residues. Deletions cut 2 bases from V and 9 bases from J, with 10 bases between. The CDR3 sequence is CASSEIVQSYTF. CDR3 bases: TGTGCCAGCAGTGAAATCGTCCAGAGCTACACCTTC.

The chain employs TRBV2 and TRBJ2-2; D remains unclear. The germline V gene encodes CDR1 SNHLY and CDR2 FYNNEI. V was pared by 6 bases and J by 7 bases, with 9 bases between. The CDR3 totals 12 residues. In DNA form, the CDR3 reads TGTGCCAGCAGCACGGACGTCGGGGAGCTGTTTTTT. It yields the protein CASSTDVGELFF.

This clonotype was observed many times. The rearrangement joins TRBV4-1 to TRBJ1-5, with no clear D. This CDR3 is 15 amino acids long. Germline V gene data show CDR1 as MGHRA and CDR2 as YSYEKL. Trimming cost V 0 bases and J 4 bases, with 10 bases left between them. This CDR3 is CASSQDPQPNQPQHF. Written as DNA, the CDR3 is TGCGCCAGCAGCCAAGATCCGCAGCCGAATCAGCCCCAGCATTTT.

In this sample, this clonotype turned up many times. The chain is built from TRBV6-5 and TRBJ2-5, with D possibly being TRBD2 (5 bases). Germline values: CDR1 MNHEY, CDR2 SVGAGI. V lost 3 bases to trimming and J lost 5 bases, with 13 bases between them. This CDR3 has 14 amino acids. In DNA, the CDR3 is TGTGCCAGCAGTTATCGCCCATCGGGGGAGACCCAGTACTTC. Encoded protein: CASSYRPSGETQYF.

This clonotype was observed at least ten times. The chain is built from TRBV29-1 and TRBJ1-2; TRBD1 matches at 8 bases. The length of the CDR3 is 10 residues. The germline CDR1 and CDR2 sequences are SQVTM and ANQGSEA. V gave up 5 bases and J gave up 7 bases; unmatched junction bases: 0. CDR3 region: CSVQGAGYTF. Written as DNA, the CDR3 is TGCAGCGTTCAGGGGGCTGGCTACACCTTC.

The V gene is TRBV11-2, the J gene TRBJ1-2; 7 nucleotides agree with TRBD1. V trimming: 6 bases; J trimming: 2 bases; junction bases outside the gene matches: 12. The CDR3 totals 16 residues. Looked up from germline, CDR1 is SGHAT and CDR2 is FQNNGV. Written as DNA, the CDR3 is TGTGCCAGCAGTTTATTTAGGACAGGAACCAACTATGGCTACACCTTC. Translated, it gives CASSLFRTGTNYGYTF.

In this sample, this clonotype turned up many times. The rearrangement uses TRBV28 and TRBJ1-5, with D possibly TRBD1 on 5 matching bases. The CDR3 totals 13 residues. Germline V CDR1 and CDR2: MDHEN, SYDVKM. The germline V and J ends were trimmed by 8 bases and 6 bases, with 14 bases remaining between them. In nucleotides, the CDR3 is TGTGCCAGCTGGGGGAGTCTGTTTCAGCCCCAGCATTTT. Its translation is CASWGSLFQPQHF. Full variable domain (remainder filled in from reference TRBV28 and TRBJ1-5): DVKVTQSSRYLVKRTGEKVFLECVQDMDHENMFWYRQDPGLGLRLIYFSYDVKMKEKGDIPEGYSVSREKKERFSLILESASTNQTSMYLCASWGSLFQPQHFGDGTRLSIL.

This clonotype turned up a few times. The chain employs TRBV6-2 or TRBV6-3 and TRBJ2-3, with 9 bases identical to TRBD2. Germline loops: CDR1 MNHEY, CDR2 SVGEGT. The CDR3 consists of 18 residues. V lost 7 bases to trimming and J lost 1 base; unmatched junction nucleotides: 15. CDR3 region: CASIQRGALWMGTDTQYF. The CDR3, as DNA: TGTGCCAGCATCCAGCGGGGGGCTCTTTGGATGGGCACAGATACGCAGTATTTT.

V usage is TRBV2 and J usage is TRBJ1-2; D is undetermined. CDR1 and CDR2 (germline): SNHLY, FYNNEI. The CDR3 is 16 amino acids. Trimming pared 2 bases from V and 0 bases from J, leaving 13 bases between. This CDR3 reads CASSERETMTNYGYTF. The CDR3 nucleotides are TGTGCCAGCAGTGAAAGGGAAACTATGACTAACTATGGCTACACCTTC.

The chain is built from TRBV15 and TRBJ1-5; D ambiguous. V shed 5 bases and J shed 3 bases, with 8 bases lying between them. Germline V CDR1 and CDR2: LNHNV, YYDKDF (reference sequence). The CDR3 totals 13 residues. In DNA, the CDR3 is TGTGCCACCAGCTTTTCGCCCAATCAGCCCCAGCATTTT. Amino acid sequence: CATSFSPNQPQHF.

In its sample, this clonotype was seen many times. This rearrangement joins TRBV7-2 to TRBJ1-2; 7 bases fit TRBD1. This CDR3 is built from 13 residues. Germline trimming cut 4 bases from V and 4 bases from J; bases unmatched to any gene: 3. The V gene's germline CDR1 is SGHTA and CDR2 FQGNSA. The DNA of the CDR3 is TGTGCCAGCAGCTACAGGGGCCTCTATGGCTACACCTTC. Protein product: CASSYRGLYGYTF.

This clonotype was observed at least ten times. The CDR3 region has the DNA TGTGCCAGCAGGGGGAGGACTAGCGGGGTCAATGAGCAGTTCTTC. It yields the protein CASRGRTSGVNEQFF. V is TRBV6-1 and J is TRBJ2-1; 12 positions agree with TRBD2. The J segment lost 6 bases and the V segment lost 6 bases, leaving 6 bases of the junction unmatched. This CDR3 comprises 15 residues. Germline V lookup: CDR1 MNHNS, CDR2 SASEGT.

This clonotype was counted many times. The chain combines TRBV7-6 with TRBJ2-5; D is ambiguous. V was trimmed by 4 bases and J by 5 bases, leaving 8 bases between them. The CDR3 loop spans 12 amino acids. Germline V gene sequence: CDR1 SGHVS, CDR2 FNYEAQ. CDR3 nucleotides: TGTGCCAGCAGCTCCAGGAAGGAGACCCAGTACTTC. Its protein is CASSSRKETQYF.

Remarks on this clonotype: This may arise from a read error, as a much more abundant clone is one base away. CDR3: CSSRTQQVTGELFF. Written as DNA, the CDR3 is TGTTCCAGCAGGACCCAACAGGTCACCGGGGAGCTGTTTTTT. The genes are TRBV6-1 and TRBJ2-2; D might be TRBD1 (5 bases). CDR1 and CDR2 (germline): MNHNS, SASEGT. The CDR3 is 14 amino acids.

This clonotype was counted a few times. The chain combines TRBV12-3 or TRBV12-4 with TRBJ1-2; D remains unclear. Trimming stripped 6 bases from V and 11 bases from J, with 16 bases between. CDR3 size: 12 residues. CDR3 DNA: TGTGCCAGCAGCACCCGAGTGGGGTCATACACCTTC. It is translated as CASSTRVGSYTF.

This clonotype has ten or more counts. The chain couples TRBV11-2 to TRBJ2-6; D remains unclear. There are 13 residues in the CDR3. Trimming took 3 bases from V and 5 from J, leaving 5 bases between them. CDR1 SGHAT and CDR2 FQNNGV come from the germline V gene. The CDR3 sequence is CASSFNRANVLTF. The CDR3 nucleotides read TGTGCCAGCAGCTTCAACCGGGCCAACGTCCTGACTTTC.

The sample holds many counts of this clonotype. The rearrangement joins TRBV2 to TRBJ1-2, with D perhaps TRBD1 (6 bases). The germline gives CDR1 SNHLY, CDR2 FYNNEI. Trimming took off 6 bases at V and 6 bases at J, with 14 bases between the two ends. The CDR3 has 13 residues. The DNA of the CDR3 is TGTGCCAGCAGAGCTGGGGGCGTAAATGGCTACACCTTC. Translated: CASRAGGVNGYTF.

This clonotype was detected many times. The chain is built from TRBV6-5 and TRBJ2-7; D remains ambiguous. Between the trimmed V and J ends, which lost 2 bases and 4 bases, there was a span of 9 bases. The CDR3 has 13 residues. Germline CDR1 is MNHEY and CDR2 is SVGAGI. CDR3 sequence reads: CASSYAASYEQYF. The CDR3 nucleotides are TGTGCCAGCAGTTACGCGGCATCGTACGAGCAGTACTTC.

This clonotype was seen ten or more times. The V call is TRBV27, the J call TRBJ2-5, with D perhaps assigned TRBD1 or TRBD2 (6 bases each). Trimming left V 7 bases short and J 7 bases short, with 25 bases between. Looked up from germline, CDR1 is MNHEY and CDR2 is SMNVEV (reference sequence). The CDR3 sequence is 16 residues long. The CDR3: CASNPWGRGHEGTQYF. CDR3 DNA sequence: TGTGCCAGCAACCCCTGGGGGCGGGGCCACGAAGGGACCCAGTACTTC.

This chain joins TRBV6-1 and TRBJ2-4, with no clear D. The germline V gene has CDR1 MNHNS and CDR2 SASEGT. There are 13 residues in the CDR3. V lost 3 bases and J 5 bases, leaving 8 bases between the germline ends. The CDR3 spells CASSELRENIQYF. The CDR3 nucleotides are TGTGCCAGCAGTGAGTTACGAGAAAACATTCAGTACTTC.

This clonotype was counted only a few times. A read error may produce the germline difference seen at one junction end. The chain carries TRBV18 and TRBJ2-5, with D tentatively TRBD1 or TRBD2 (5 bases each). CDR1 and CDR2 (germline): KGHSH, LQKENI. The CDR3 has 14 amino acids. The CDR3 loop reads CASSPTAGWETKYF. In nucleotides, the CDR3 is TGTGCCAGCTCACCGACAGCCGGCTGGGAGACCAAGTACTTC.